These 10 T cell receptor beta chains originate from one sample sequenced in a study of OX40 agonist ivuxolimab in advanced cancers. Data came from immunoSEQ multiplex PCR; TCRdb stores just in-frame clones and leaves some out. This table has about 45,000 clones, about 91% appearing once. The input for sequencing was CD4+ or CD8+ T cells sorted from blood, taken in a trial of the OX40 agonist ivuxolimab. The source is an adult with an advanced solid tumor such as melanoma, head and neck, liver or kidney cancer.

The V gene is TRBV28, the J gene TRBJ2-1; D is possibly TRBD1 (6 bases). CDR1 MDHEN and CDR2 SYDVKM come from the germline V gene. With 5 bases removed from V and 2 bases from J, the gap between germline ends came to 19 bases. CDR3 size: 17 residues. The chain's CDR3 is CASSTTLTGTTYNEQFF. CDR3 nucleotides: TGTGCCAGCAGTACCACCCTGACAGGTACGACCTACAATGAGCAGTTCTTC.

The chain combines TRBV7-9 with TRBJ2-3; D not resolved. V dropped 3 bases and J dropped 0 bases, with 13 bases sitting between them. In germline, CDR1 is SEHNR, CDR2 FQNEAQ (reference sequence). This CDR3 comprises 16 residues. CDR3 nucleotides: TGTGCCAGCAGCTTCCCCGCACCCGGCAGCACAGATACGCAGTATTTT. It translates to CASSFPAPGSTDTQYF.

The chain recombines TRBV7-9 with TRBJ1-1, with D tentatively TRBD1 (6 bases). This CDR3 comprises 13 residues. Germline V gene sequence: CDR1 SEHNR, CDR2 FQNEAQ (reference sequence). Trimming took off 1 base at V and 6 bases at J, with 9 bases between the two ends. Written as DNA, the CDR3 is TGTGCCAGCAGCTTAGAGCGGGGGCCTGAAGCTTTCTTT. Encoded protein: CASSLERGPEAFF.

V and J are TRBV6-1 and TRBJ1-3; possibly TRBD1 for D (5 bases). The V and J ends lost 6 bases and 0 bases respectively, with 12 bases between them. In germline, CDR1 is MNHNS, CDR2 SASEGT. The CDR3 is made up of 15 amino acids. CDR3 coding DNA: TGTGCCAGCAGCTTCGAGGGGTCCTCTGGAAACACCATATATTTT. Residues: CASSFEGSSGNTIYF.

The gene calls are TRBV7-9 and TRBJ1-1; D is unresolved. The germline V and J ends were trimmed by 3 bases and 1 base, with 6 bases remaining between them. This CDR3 contains 13 residues. Germline CDR1 reads SEHNR; CDR2 reads FQNEAQ (reference sequence). CDR3 DNA sequence: TGTGCCAGCAGCTTTAGAGAGAACACTGAAGCTTTCTTT. Protein product: CASSFRENTEAFF.

This rearrangement joins TRBV11-1 to TRBJ2-7; D uncertain. Trimming left V 6 bases short and J 5 bases short, with 11 bases between. Per the germline V gene, CDR1 is SGHAT and CDR2 is FQDESV (reference sequence). The CDR3 is 12 residues long. The CDR3 DNA reads TGTGCCAGCAGTCCATTAAGGGACGAGCAGTACTTC. Translation gives CASSPLRDEQYF.

CDR3 amino acids: CASSLDRGYAEAFF. The DNA of the CDR3 is TGTGCCAGCAGCTTAGACAGGGGGTATGCTGAAGCTTTCTTT. The rearrangement links TRBV7-2 to TRBJ1-1, with 8 bases aligning to TRBD1. The V gene's germline CDR1 is SGHTA and CDR2 FQGNSA. The ends lost 1 base at V and 6 bases at J; junction bases unmatched: 4. The CDR3 is 14 residues long.

This rearrangement joins TRBV13 to TRBJ2-3, with D maybe TRBD1 (6 bases). Germline CDR1 is PRHDT and CDR2 is FYEKMQ (reference sequence). There are 17 residues in the CDR3. V dropped 5 bases and J dropped 0 bases, with 18 bases sitting between them. The CDR3 bases are TGTGCCAGCAGCCCCAGCCCCCTGGACAGAAGCACAGATACGCAGTATTTT. It encodes CASSPSPLDRSTDTQYF.

CDR3 sequence reads: CASSFRGYNEQFF. For the CDR3, the DNA is TGTGCCAGCAGTTTTCGGGGTTACAATGAGCAGTTCTTC. The chain is built from TRBV28 and TRBJ2-1, with D maybe TRBD2 (5 bases). The CDR3 extends over 13 amino acids. CDR1 and CDR2 (germline): MDHEN, SYDVKM. Trimming removed 3 bases from V and 4 bases from J, with 7 bases in between.

The V call is TRBV6-1, the J call TRBJ1-2, with no clear D. CDR3 length: 15 residues. CDR1 MNHNS and CDR2 SASEGT come from the germline V gene. V was shortened by 3 bases and J by 4 bases, with 15 bases between the two germline ends. CDR3 coding DNA: TGTGCCAGCAGTGAGGATGCTGTAAGAGTCTATGGCTACACCTTC. This encodes CASSEDAVRVYGYTF.